The 5 T cell receptor beta chains below come from one sample, sequenced in a study of T cells after yellow fever vaccination. MiXCR, applied by TCRdb to the 5' RACE reads, yields one record per CDR3 protein. The table has about 49,000 distinct CDR3 sequences, roughly 7.5% seen once. Sequenced material: CD8+ T cells sorted from PBMCs, taken around 15 days after the first yellow fever vaccination. All receptors come from a man aged 18 to 30 who received the YFV17D yellow fever vaccine.

At least ten counts were recorded for this clonotype. The rearrangement joins TRBV30 to TRBJ1-5, with D possibly matching TRBD1 (6 bases). Trimming removed 6 bases from V and 6 bases from J, with 15 bases in between. The CDR3 runs to 13 residues. Germline CDR1 GTSNPN, CDR2 SVGIG (reference sequence). CDR3 in amino acids: CACHRAGLQPQHF. DNA for the CDR3: TGTGCCTGCCACAGGGCCGGTCTTCAGCCCCAGCATTTT.

This clonotype came up a few times. This sequence joins TRBV4-1 and TRBJ1-5; D ambiguous. The germline CDR1 and CDR2 sequences are MGHRA and YSYEKL. This CDR3 spans 15 amino acids. V lost 0 bases and J lost 1, with 7 bases in between. The CDR3 nucleotides read TGCGCCAGCAGCCAAGATATGGGGAGCAATCAGCCCCAGCATTTT. This codes for CASSQDMGSNQPQHF.

This clonotype occurred many times. The rearrangement links TRBV4-3 to TRBJ2-1; 7 nucleotides match TRBD2. The CDR3 length is 16 residues. Germline V gene sequence: CDR1 LGHNA, CDR2 YSLEER. V was clipped by 3 bases and J by 4 bases; unmatched bases: 9. The CDR3, as DNA: TGCGCCAGCAGCCAGCTCCTAGCGGCCTCTTACAATGAGCAGTTCTTC. Amino acids: CASSQLLAASYNEQFF.

Many counts were recorded for this clonotype. V gene TRBV12-3 or TRBV12-4 combines with J gene TRBJ1-2; no definite D call. CDR3 length: 13 amino acids. The V gene lost 2 bases and the J gene lost 8 bases, with 12 bases spanning the gap. CDR3 sequence (DNA): TGTGCCAGCAGTTTATCGAGCGGATTGGGCTACACCTTC. Protein product: CASSLSSGLGYTF.

The chain employs TRBV3-1 and TRBJ1-2; D is ambiguous. Germline-derived CDR1 and CDR2 are LGHDT and YNNKEL (reference sequence). The CDR3 has 12 amino acids. The V and J ends lost 5 bases and 8 bases respectively, with 12 bases between them. DNA for the CDR3: TGTGCCAGCAGCGAGCCAAAAGGGGGCTACACCTTC. It encodes CASSEPKGGYTF.